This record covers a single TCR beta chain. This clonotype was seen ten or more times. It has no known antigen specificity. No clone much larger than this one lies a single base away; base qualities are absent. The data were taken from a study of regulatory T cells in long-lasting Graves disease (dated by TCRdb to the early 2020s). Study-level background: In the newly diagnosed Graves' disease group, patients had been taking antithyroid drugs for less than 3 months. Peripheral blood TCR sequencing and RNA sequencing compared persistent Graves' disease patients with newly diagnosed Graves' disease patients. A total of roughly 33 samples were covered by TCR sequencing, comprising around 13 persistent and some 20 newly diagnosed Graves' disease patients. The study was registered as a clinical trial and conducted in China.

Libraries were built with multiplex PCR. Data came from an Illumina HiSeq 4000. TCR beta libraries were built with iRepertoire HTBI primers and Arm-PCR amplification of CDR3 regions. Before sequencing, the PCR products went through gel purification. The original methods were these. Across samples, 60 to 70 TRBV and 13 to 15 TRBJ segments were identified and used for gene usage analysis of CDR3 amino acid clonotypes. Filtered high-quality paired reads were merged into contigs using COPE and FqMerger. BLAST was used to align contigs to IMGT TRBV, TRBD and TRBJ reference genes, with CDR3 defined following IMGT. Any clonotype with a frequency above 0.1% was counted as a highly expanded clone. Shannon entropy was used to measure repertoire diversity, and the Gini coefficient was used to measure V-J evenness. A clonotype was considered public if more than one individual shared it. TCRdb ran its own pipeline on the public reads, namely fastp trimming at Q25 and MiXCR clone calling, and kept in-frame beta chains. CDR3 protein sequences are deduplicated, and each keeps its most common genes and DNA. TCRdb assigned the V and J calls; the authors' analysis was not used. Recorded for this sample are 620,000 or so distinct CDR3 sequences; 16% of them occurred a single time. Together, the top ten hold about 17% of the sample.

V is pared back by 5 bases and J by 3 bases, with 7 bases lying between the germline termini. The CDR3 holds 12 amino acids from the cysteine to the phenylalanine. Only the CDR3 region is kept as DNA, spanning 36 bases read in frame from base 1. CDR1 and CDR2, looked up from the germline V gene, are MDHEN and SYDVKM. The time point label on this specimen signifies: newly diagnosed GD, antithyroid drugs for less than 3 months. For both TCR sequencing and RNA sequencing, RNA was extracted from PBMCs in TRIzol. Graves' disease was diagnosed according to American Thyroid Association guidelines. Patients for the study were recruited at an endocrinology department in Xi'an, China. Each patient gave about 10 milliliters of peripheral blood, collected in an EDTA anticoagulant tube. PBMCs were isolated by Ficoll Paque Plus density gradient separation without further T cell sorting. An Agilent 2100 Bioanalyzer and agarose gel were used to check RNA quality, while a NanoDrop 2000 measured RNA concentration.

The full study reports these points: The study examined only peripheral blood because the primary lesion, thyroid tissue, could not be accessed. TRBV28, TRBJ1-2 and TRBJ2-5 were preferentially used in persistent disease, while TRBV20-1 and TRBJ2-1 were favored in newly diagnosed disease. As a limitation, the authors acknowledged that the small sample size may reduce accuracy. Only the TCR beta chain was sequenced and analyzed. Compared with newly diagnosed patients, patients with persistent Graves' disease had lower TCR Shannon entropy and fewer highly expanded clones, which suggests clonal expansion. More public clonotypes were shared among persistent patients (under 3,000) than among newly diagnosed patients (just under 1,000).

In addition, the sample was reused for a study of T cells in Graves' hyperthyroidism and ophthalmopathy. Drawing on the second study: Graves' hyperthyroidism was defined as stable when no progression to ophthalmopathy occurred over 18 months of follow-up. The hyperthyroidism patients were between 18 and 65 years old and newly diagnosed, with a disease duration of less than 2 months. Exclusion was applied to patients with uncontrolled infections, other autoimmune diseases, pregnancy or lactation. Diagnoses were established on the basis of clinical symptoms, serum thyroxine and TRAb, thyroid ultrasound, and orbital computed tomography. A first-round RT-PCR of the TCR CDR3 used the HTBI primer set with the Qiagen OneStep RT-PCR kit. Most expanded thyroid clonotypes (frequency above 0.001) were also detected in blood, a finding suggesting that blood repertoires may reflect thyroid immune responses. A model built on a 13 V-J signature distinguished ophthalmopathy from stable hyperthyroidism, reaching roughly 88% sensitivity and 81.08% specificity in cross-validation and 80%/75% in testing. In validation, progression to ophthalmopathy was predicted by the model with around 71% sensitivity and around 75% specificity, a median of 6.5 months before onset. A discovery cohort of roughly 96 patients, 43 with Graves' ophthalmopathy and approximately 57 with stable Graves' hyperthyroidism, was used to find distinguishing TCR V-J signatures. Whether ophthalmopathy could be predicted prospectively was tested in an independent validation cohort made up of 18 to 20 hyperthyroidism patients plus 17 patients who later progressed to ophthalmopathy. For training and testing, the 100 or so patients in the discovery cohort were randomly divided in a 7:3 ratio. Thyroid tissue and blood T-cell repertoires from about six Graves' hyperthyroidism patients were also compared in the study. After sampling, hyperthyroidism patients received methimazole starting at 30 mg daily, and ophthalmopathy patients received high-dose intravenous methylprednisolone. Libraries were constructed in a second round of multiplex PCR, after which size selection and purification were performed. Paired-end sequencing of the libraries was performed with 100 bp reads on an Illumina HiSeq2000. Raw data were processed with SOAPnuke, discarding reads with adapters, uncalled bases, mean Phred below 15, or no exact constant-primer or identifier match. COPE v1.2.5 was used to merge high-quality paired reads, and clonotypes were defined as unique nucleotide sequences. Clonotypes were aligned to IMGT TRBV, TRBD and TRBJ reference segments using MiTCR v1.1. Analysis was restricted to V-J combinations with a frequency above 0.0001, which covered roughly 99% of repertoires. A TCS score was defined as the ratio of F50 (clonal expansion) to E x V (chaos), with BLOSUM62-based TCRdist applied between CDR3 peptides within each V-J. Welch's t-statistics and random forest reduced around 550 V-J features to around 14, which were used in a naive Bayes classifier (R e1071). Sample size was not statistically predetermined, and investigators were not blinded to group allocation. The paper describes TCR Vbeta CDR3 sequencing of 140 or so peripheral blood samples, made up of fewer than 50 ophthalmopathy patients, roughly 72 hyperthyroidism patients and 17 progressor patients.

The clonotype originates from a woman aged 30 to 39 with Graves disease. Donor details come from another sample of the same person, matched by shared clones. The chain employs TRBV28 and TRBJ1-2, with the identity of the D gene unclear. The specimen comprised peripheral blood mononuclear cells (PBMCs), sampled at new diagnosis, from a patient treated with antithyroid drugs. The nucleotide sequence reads TGTGCCAGCAGTAACTTTTACTATGGCTACACCTTC. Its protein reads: CASSNFYYGYTF.